Included here is one TCR beta chain sequence, with context. Authors' processing steps: Amplifying reference gene primers gave estimates of nucleated cell counts. TCRdb keeps only in-frame clones here, not all; method: immunoSEQ multiplex PCR. The D gene and trimming were derived from the DNA, and the V and J assignments and clone size from that table. The repertoire holds approximately 90,000 clones, with 60% to 85% as singletons. This record belongs to a study of blood T cell repertoires in COVID-19. Study-wide context: Collection of acute and convalescent COVID-19 samples took place in the United States, Italy and Spain. In each case, the material was cDNA or gDNA derived from T cells, B-cell-depleted T cells, or PBMCs.

CDR1 is LNHDA and CDR2 is SQIVND in the germline V gene (reference sequence). The V gene end was trimmed by 7 bases and the J gene end by 4 bases; junction bases not matched to a gene: 4. The length of the CDR3 is 14 residues. The clonotype comes from a human donor in a cohort sampled during active COVID-19. What was sequenced was peripheral blood. The V call is TRBV19, the J call TRBJ1-3, with 10 bases matching TRBD1. CDR3 nucleotide sequence: TGTGCCAGTATGGGACAGGGGAGAGGAAACACCATATATTTT. Residues: CASMGQGRGNTIYF.